The 10 T cell receptor beta chains below were found in one sample sequenced in a study of shared clonotypes between healthy human individuals. TCRdb keeps only in-frame clones here, not all; method: immunoSEQ multiplex PCR. The sample carries some 980,000 clones, around 80% recorded once. Sample: memory CD4+ T cells sorted from blood. Documented subset: CD45RA-negative fraction. These receptors all come from a man aged 18 to 35 in good health.

This chain uses TRBV28 with TRBJ1-3, with 7 nucleotides matching TRBD1. Per germline, CDR1 MDHEN and CDR2 SYDVKM. The CDR3 has 16 residues. J gave up 1 base and V 6 bases, and 9 bases lay outside the gene matches. For the CDR3, the DNA is TGTGCCAGCAGCCGGACAGGAAAATTTTCTGGAAACACCATATATTTT. Translated, it gives CASSRTGKFSGNTIYF.

This clone has just one count. Being one base from a much bigger clone, this may be a read error. This chain links TRBV30 with TRBJ2-7; D is ambiguous. The V gene's germline CDR1 is GTSNPN and CDR2 SVGIG (reference sequence). This CDR3 spans 14 amino acids. CDR3 DNA sequence: TGTGCCTGGAGTCGCACGGGCCAGTCCTACGAGCGGTACTTC. Translating it yields CAWSRTGQSYERYF.

This clone was detected a few times. This chain connects TRBV20-1 to TRBJ2-7; possibly TRBD1 for D (5 bases). The CDR3 consists of 11 residues. Trimming removed 7 bases at V and 1 base at J, with 8 bases between. Looked up from germline, CDR1 is DFQATT and CDR2 is SNEGSKA (reference sequence). The DNA of the CDR3 is TGCAGTGGGGGCGTATCCTACGAGCAGTACTTC. It encodes CSGGVSYEQYF.

This chain joins TRBV7-9 and TRBJ1-6; 7 bases match TRBD1. Per the germline V gene, CDR1 is SEHNR and CDR2 is FQNEAQ (reference sequence). The J segment lost 9 bases and the V segment lost 5 bases, leaving 13 bases of the junction unmatched. The CDR3 has 16 amino acids. CDR3 protein: CASSVYLPQGSSPLHF. In nucleotides, the CDR3 is TGTGCCAGCAGCGTTTATCTACCACAGGGGTCTTCACCCCTCCACTTT.

This clone was counted once. Distinct nucleotide sequences in the sample also encode this CDR3. The V and J genes are TRBV5-1 and TRBJ2-3; 8 bases match TRBD2. The CDR3 is 15 residues long. Germline CDR1 and CDR2: SGHRS and YFSETQ. V gave up 1 base and J gave up 2 bases; unmatched junction bases: 3. The CDR3 bases are TGCGCCAGCAGCTTGACTAGCGGTCTCACAGATACGCAGTATTTT. This gives the protein CASSLTSGLTDTQYF.

The V call is TRBV5-1, the J call TRBJ2-2, with 8 positions matching TRBD1. Trimming at V came to 4 bases and at J to 2 bases, leaving 7 bases not matched to a gene. The CDR3 is made up of 16 amino acids. The germline V gene encodes CDR1 SGHRS and CDR2 YFSETQ. The CDR3 nucleotides are TGCGCCAGCAGCCCGCTCGGACAGGGAAACACCGGGGAGCTGTTTTTT. It yields the protein CASSPLGQGNTGELFF.

The CDR3 is CASSGGASLTDTQYF. The CDR3 DNA sequence: TGTGCCAGTAGTGGGGGGGCCAGTCTCACAGATACGCAGTATTTT. The V gene is TRBV19, the J gene TRBJ2-3; tentatively, D is TRBD2 (7 bases). Germline CDR1 LNHDA, CDR2 SQIVND (reference sequence). Trimming pared 5 bases from V and 2 bases from J, leaving 14 bases between. The CDR3 has 15 residues.

The chain couples TRBV5-1 to TRBJ1-5, with D possibly being TRBD1 (5 bases). The germline gives CDR1 SGHRS, CDR2 YFSETQ. The V end was cut by 4 bases, the J end by 4 bases, with 15 bases between. This CDR3 contains 15 residues. CDR3 amino acids: CASSVDPGMNQPQHF. The CDR3 coding sequence is TGCGCCAGCAGCGTAGACCCAGGGATGAATCAGCCCCAGCATTTT.

This clone was seen just once. The rearrangement links TRBV7-2 to TRBJ1-1; D gene uncertain. CDR1 is SGHTA, CDR2 FQGNSA, per germline. Trimming left V 3 bases short and J 2 bases short, with 10 bases between. CDR3 length: 14 residues. The chain's CDR3 is CASSFTIPNTEAFF. The CDR3 region has the DNA TGTGCCAGCAGCTTTACCATCCCTAACACTGAAGCTTTCTTT. The complete variable domain, with remaining parts taken from reference TRBV7-2 and TRBJ1-1, reads GAGVSQSPSNKVTEKGKDVELRCDPISGHTALYWYRQSLGQGLEFLIYFQGNSAPDKSGLPSDRFSAERTGGSVSTLTIQRTQQEDSAVYLCASSFTIPNTEAFFGQGTRLTVV.

This chain connects TRBV6-1 to TRBJ2-5; possibly TRBD1 for D (5 bases). The CDR3 extends over 15 amino acids. Germline V lookup: CDR1 MNHNS, CDR2 SASEGT. V lost 4 bases and J lost 4, with 16 bases in between. CDR3 region: CASSARGTGGETQYF. CDR3 nucleotides: TGTGCCAGCAGTGCCCGAGGTACAGGCGGAGAGACCCAGTACTTC.